This TCR beta chain was documented in a study of glioma-infiltrating T cells. Findings and caveats of the study: Above-expected tissue-blood divergence occurred in all gliomas, most in low-grade ones. CDR3 overlap between tissue and blood was very small.

Amplification of TCR alpha and beta CDR3 regions from RNA used iRepertoire nested multiplex PCR. Each CDR3 protein is one row after TCRdb ran MiXCR on the multiplex PCR reads. Of tens of thousands of distinct CDR3 sequences in the sample, 23% were seen once. From germline, CDR1 is LNHDA and CDR2 SQIVND (reference sequence). The CDR3 loop spans 14 amino acids. With 8 bases removed from V and 8 bases from J, the gap between germline ends came to 21 bases. This clonotype was counted many times. The antigen is unknown. Material for sequencing was glioma tissue, nonneoplastic brain tissue, or PBMCs (not recorded which). V is TRBV19 and J is TRBJ1-1; D remains ambiguous. The source of this sequence is a human donor with low-grade glioma or glioblastoma, undergoing nonglioma brain surgery, or in good health (not recorded which). CDR3 residues: CASFPSITSAEAFF. CDR3 sequence (DNA): TGTGCCAGTTTTCCTTCTATTACCTCGGCCGAAGCTTTCTTT.